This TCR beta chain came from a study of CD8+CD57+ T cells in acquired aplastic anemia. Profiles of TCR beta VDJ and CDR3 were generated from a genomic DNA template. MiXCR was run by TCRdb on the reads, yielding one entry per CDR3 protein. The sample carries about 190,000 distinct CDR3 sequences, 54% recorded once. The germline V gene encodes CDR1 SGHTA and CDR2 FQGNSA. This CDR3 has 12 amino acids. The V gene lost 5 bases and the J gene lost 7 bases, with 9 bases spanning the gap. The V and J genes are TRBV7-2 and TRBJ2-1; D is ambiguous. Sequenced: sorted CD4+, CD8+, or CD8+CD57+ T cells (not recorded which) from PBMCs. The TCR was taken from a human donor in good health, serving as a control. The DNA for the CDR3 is TGTGCCAGCAGCCCGGTAAGGAATGAGCAGTTCTTC. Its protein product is CASSPVRNEQFF.